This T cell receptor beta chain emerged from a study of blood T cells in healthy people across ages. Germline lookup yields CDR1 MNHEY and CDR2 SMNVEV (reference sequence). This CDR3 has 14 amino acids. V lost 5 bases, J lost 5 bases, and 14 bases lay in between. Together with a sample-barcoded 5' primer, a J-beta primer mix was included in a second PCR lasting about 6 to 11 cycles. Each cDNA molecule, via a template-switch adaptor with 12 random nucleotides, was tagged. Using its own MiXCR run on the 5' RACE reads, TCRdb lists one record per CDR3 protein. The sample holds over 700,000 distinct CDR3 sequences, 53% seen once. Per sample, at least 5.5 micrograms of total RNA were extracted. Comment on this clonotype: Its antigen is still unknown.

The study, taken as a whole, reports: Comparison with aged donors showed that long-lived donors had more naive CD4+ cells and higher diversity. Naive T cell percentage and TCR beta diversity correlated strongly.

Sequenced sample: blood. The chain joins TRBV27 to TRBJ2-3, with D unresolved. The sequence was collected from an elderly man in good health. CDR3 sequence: CASSLIRSKDTQYF. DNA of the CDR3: TGTGCCAGCAGTCTAATCCGGTCGAAAGATACGCAGTATTTT.